This is a list of T cell receptor beta chains from one sample in a study of response to subunit inactivated influenza vaccine. From the RT-PCR reads, TCRdb called clonotypes with MiXCR, one entry per CDR3 protein. The sample has about 520,000 distinct CDR3 sequences; 7.2% are singletons. Sequences were derived from PBMCs from blood, sampled about 24 months after vaccination. These receptors were collected from a man aged 50 to 75 who received an inactivated influenza vaccine. The CDR3 runs from the conserved cysteine through the conserved F or W. Each record gives: J gene, V gene, clone size, D gene, CDR3 length, CDR3 DNA, CDR3 protein. The D gene is left open where the match is weak. Part of the rows lack a size; the others show once, few, many or a class for expanded clones.

>TRBJ2-3|TRBV28|few|-|14
TGTGCCAGCAGTGAAGACCCCTTCACAGATACGCAGTATTTT
CASSEDPFTDTQYF
>TRBJ2-3|TRBV27|many|TRBD2|16
TGTGCCAGCAGTAAGGGACTAGCGGTATCAAGGGATACGCAGTATTTT
CASSKGLAVSRDTQYF
>TRBJ2-7|TRBV10-3|many|TRBD2|12
TGTGCCACCCGACTAGCTAACCACGAGCAGTACTTC
CATRLANHEQYF
>TRBJ2-3|TRBV6-5|many|-|14
TGTGCCAGCAGTTACCCAGGCTCGGGGGATACGCAGTATTTT
CASSYPGSGDTQYF
>TRBJ2-7|TRBV20-1|-|-|11
TGCAGTGCTAGTTTGAGGGGAGAGCAGTACTTC
CSASLRGEQYF
>TRBJ2-3|TRBV5-1|few|-|17
TGCGCCAGCAGCTTGGTTGGGACTCCCTGGCAGGGAGATACGCAGTATTTT
CASSLVGTPWQGDTQYF
>TRBJ2-2|TRBV5-1|few|-|15
TGCGCCAGCAGCTTTTCGGGGCCCGGGACGGGGGAGCTGTTTTTT
CASSFSGPGTGELFF
>TRBJ2-1|TRBV29-1|many|TRBD2|19
TGCAGCGTTGAAGCGGCAGCGGGAGGGCCCCTGAGCTCCTACAATGAGCAGTTCTTC
CSVEAAAGGPLSSYNEQFF
>TRBJ2-1|TRBV20-1|-|TRBD2|16
TGCAGTGCTCTCCACCTAGCGGGAGAGGCCTACAATGAGCAGTTCTTC
CSALHLAGEAYNEQFF
>TRBJ2-5|TRBV29-1|-|-|12
TGCAGCTCAAGGGCCGCCGGGGAGACCCAGTACTTC
CSSRAAGETQYF
>TRBJ2-2|TRBV9|many|-|13
TGTGCCAGCAGCGTCTCTCTTTCCGGGGAGCTGTTTTTT
CASSVSLSGELFF
>TRBJ2-7|TRBV6-4|-|-|13
TGTGCCAGCAGTGACTCAGGCAGGGTCGAGCAGTACTTC
CASSDSGRVEQYF
>TRBJ1-3|TRBV6-5|-|TRBD1|16
TGTGCCAGCAGTTACTGGACAGGGACCTCTGGAAACACCATATATTTT
CASSYWTGTSGNTIYF
>TRBJ1-1|TRBV3-1|-|TRBD1|14
TGTGCCAGCAGCCAAGTCCGACAGGGTGGGGTAGCTTTCTTT
CASSQVRQGGVAFF
>TRBJ2-5|TRBV18|many|-|14
TGTGCCAGCTCACCACCTCTGTCCCAAGAGACCCAGTACTTC
CASSPPLSQETQYF
>TRBJ2-7|TRBV6-1|-|-|17
TGTGCCAGCAGTGATGTCGCAGGGGCGCGATCTACCTACGAGCAGTACTTC
CASSDVAGARSTYEQYF
>TRBJ1-6|TRBV29-1|many|-|13
TGCAGCGTTGAAGTGGGGGATAATTCACCCCTCCACTTT
CSVEVGDNSPLHF
>TRBJ2-3|TRBV20-1|-|-|12
TGCAGTGCTAGAGAGATAGGAGATACGCAGTATTTT
CSAREIGDTQYF
>TRBJ2-7|TRBV5-1|many|-|16
TGCGCCAGCAGCCCTCAAGGGGGAGGTTCGTCCTACGAGCAGTACTTC
CASSPQGGGSSYEQYF
>TRBJ2-1|TRBV11-1|few|TRBD2|21
TGTGCCAGCAGCTTAGTCTTCCCTAGCGGGAGGGCAAGGGTCTCCTACAATGAGCAGTTCTTC
CASSLVFPSGRARVSYNEQFF
>TRBJ1-1|TRBV5-4|few|-|15
TGTGCCAGCAGCTTGGATACAGGCCCAAACACTGAAGCTTTCTTT
CASSLDTGPNTEAFF
>TRBJ2-3|TRBV9|many|-|14
TGTGCCAGCAGCGTAGACCGACCATCCGATACGCAGTATTTT
CASSVDRPSDTQYF
>TRBJ2-7|TRBV7-7|-|-|11
TGTGCTAGCAGCCCTCTCTACAAGCAGTACTTC
CASSPLYKQYF
>TRBJ2-4|TRBV5-1|-|TRBD2|18
TGCGCCAGCAGCTTCGGGACTAGCGGGGATGTAGCCAAAAACATTCAGTACTTC
CASSFGTSGDVAKNIQYF
>TRBJ1-3|TRBV11-1|-|-|19
TGTGCCAGCAGCTTAAGTCTTTTCACAGGGCTAAGCTCTGGAAACACCATATATTTT
CASSLSLFTGLSSGNTIYF
>TRBJ1-1|TRBV12-3/TRBV12-4|-|-|17
TGTGCCAGCAGTTTGATCAGGGGTCGCGTTGGGGACACTGAAGCTTTCTTT
CASSLIRGRVGDTEAFF
>TRBJ2-1|TRBV2|many|-|12
TGTGCCAGCAGCCTTAATGACCGGGAGCAGTTCTTC
CASSLNDREQFF
>TRBJ1-3|TRBV4-1|-|TRBD1|15
TGCGCCAGCAGCCAAGAAATGGACAGGGCAAACACCATATATTTT
CASSQEMDRANTIYF